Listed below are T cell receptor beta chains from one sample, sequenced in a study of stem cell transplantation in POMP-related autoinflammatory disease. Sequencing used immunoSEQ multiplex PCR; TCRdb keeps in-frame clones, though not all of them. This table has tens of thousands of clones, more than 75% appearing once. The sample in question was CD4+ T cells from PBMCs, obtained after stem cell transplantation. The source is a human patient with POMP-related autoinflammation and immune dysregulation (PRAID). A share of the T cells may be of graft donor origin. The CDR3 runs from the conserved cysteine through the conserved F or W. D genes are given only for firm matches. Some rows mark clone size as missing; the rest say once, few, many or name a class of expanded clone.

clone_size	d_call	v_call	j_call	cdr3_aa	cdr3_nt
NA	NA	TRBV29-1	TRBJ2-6	CSVGASGANVLTF	TGCAGCGTTGGAGCCTCTGGGGCCAACGTCCTGACTTTC
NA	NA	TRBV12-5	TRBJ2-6	CASGQSGANVLTF	TGTGCTAGTGGTCAGTCTGGGGCCAACGTCCTGACTTTC
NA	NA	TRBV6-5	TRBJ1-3	CASRSQGLVPNTIYF	TGTGCCAGCAGGTCTCAGGGGTTAGTCCCGAACACCATATATTTT
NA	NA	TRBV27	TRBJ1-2	CASRPVTGLANYGYTF	TGTGCCAGCAGACCGGTTACAGGTTTAGCTAACTATGGCTACACCTTC
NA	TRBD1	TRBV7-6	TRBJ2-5	CASRSTGDGETQYF	TGTGCCTCCAGATCAACAGGGGACGGGGAGACCCAGTACTTC
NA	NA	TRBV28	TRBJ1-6	CASSTSNSPLHF	TGTGCCAGCAGTACCTCTAATTCACCCCTCCACTTT
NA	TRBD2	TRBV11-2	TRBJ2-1	CASSLDWFRGSGVYNEQFF	TGTGCCAGCAGCTTAGATTGGTTTCGGGGTAGCGGGGTCTACAATGAGCAGTTCTTC
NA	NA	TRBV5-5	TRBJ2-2	CASSFISSNTGELFF	TGTGCCAGCAGCTTCATCAGCTCGAACACCGGGGAGCTGTTTTTT
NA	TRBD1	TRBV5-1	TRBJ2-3	CASNRGVPTDTQYF	TGCGCCAGCAACAGGGGAGTACCCACAGATACGCAGTATTTT
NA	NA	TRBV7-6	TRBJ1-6	CASSLAAGTNSPLHF	TGTGCCAGCAGCTTAGCCGCGGGGACCAATTCACCCCTCCACTTT
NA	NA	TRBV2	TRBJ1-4	CASMFTGNEKLFF	TGTGCCAGCATGTTTACCGGTAATGAAAAACTGTTTTTT
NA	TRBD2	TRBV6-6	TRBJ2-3	CASSKLAGRDTQYF	TGTGCCAGCAGTAAACTAGCGGGACGGGATACGCAGTATTTT
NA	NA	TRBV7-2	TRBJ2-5	CASSWKPLALRYF	TGTGCCAGCAGCTGGAAGCCTCTAGCGCTTCGGTACTTC
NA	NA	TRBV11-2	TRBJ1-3	CASSFWGRGSGNTIYF	TGTGCCAGCAGCTTCTGGGGGAGGGGCTCTGGAAACACCATATATTTT
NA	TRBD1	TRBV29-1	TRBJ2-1	CSLAADRGYNEQFF	TGCAGCCTTGCGGCGGACAGGGGATACAATGAGCAGTTCTTC
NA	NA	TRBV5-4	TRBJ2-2	CASSYGQSSTGELFF	TGTGCCAGCAGCTATGGACAGAGTAGTACCGGGGAGCTGTTTTTT
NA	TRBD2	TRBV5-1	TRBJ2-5	CASSLARTSRQETQYF	TGCGCCAGCAGCTTGGCCCGGACTAGCCGGCAAGAGACCCAGTACTTC
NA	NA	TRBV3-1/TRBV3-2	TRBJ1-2	CASSPGLGDGYTF	TGTGCCAGCAGCCCGGGACTGGGCGATGGCTACACCTTC
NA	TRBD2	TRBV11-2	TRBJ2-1	CASSSRGGVWNEQFF	TGTGCCAGCAGCTCAAGGGGAGGGGTGTGGAATGAGCAGTTCTTC
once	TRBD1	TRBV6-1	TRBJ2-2	CASSEPGGNGELFF	TGTGCCAGCAGTGAACCAGGGGGCAACGGGGAGCTGTTTTTT
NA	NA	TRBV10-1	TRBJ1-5	CASSDGGGNQPQHF	TGCGCCAGCAGTGACGGTGGAGGGAATCAGCCCCAGCATTTT
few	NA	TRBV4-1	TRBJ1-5	CASSQVMVQPQHF	TGCGCCAGCAGCCAAGTAATGGTTCAGCCCCAGCATTTT
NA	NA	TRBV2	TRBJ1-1	CASSAGRGRAEAFF	TGTGCCAGCAGTGCTGGGCGGGGACGCGCTGAAGCTTTCTTT